This T cell receptor beta chain comes out of a study of blood T cells in healthy people across ages. Whole-study results and caveats: Long-lived donors carried more naive CD4+ cells and greater diversity than aged donors. Age advanced and TCR beta diversity per million T cells fell, roughly linearly.

There are a few counts of this clonotype. The antigen remains unidentified. V was pared by 5 bases and J by 3 bases, with 3 bases of the junction left unmatched. The CDR3 has 15 amino acids. Per the germline V gene, CDR1 is SNHLY and CDR2 is FYNNEI. A sample-barcoded 5' primer and a J-beta primer mix were used in a second PCR of about 6 to 12 cycles. TCRdb reprocessed the 5' RACE reads via MiXCR and lists one record per CDR3 protein. The table has hundreds of thousands of distinct CDR3 sequences, 25% seen once. This same sample was also part of a study on T cells of mothers and their children.

The sample taken for sequencing was blood. The receptor's source is a boy under 18 in good health. The V gene is TRBV2, the J gene TRBJ2-3, with 12 bases aligning to TRBD2. CDR3 DNA: TGTGCCAGCAGTAGACTAGCGGGAGATACAGATACGCAGTATTTT. The encoded protein is CASSRLAGDTDTQYF.